The rows below give T cell receptor beta chains drawn from one sample of a study of CD8 T cells in ankylosing spondylitis. TCRdb called the 5' RACE reads again in MiXCR, with one record for every CDR3 protein. The sample includes about 360,000 distinct CDR3 sequences, approximately 20% of them seen just once. Sequencing input: blood, either unsorted or a sorted T cell fraction (not recorded which). These receptors all come from a male donor with ankylosing spondylitis or in good health (not recorded which). Each CDR3 is given with its conserved first and last residue. The D gene is left open where the match is weak. Clone size is given for some rows only: seen once, a few or many times, or a class if the clone is expanded.

d_gene	j_gene	abundance	v_gene	CDR3nt	CDR3aa
-	TRBJ2-7	-	TRBV5-1	TGCGCCAGCAGCTTGATTTCAGGGGAGTGGAGCGAGCAGTACTTC	CASSLISGEWSEQYF
-	TRBJ2-7	many	TRBV12-3/TRBV12-4	TGTGCCAGCACCTGGACAGACTCCTACGAGCAGTACTTC	CASTWTDSYEQYF
-	TRBJ2-5	-	TRBV19	TGTGCCAGTAGTACCCCCGGGGACCCAAGGTACAAGCAGTACTTC	CASSTPGDPRYKQYF
TRBD1	TRBJ2-7	few	TRBV12-3/TRBV12-4	TGTGCCAGCAGTGGATCCGGGACAGGGGGTTTGTACGAGCAGTACTTC	CASSGSGTGGLYEQYF
TRBD2	TRBJ2-2	few	TRBV12-3/TRBV12-4	TGTGCCAGCTCCCTCCGGCGGGGGGGCCCATTCACCGGGGAGCTGTTTTTT	CASSLRRGGPFTGELFF
-	TRBJ1-4	-	TRBV19	TGTGCCAGTACACCCGAGAGGGCGGATGAAAAACTGTTTTTT	CASTPERADEKLFF
TRBD1	TRBJ2-3	few	TRBV25-1	TGTGCCAGCAGTGAGGGATCACAGGGGTGGGGCACAGATACGCAGTATTTT	CASSEGSQGWGTDTQYF
TRBD2	TRBJ2-5	-	TRBV3-1	TGTGCCAGCAGCCCTGCCCTAGCGGGGGGGCCTGGAGAGACCCAGTACTTC	CASSPALAGGPGETQYF
TRBD1	TRBJ2-1	many	TRBV20-1	TGCAGTGTTGAGGACAGGCTCAATGAGCAGTTCTTC	CSVEDRLNEQFF
TRBD1	TRBJ2-2	-	TRBV25-1	TGTGCCAGCAGTGATGTCCCGGGACAGATACCAACCGGGGAGCTGTTTTTT	CASSDVPGQIPTGELFF
TRBD2	TRBJ2-5	few	TRBV2	TGTGCCAGCAGTGGTCTTAGCGGGAGTCAAGAGACCCAGTACTTC	CASSGLSGSQETQYF
TRBD1	TRBJ2-2	few	TRBV29-1	TGCAGCGTTGAAGGGGGGCAGGGGGCTAAGTCCGGGGAGCTGTTTTTT	CSVEGGQGAKSGELFF
-	TRBJ2-1	-	TRBV6-1	TGTGGCAGCAGTGGACGGAAGAACTACAATGAGCAGTTCTTC	CGSSGRKNYNEQFF
TRBD1	TRBJ2-3	many	TRBV6-1	TGTGCCAGCAGCCTCGGACAGGGAGTCACAGATACGCAGTATTTT	CASSLGQGVTDTQYF
-	TRBJ2-1	-	TRBV29-1	TGCAGCGTTGTCAGGGGAGCCTACAATGAGCAGTTCTTC	CSVVRGAYNEQFF
TRBD2	TRBJ2-3	few	TRBV4-2	TGTGCCAGCAGCCAAGACGGGCTAGCGGGGGCCCCCACAGATACGCAGTATTTT	CASSQDGLAGAPTDTQYF
-	TRBJ2-3	few	TRBV28	TGTGCCAGCAGTCGGAACACAGATACGCAGTATTTT	CASSRNTDTQYF
TRBD1	TRBJ2-1	-	TRBV11-2	TGTGCCAGCAGCTTAGTACTCTGGGGGACAGGGGACCATAGCTCCTACAATGAGCAGTTCTTC	CASSLVLWGTGDHSSYNEQFF
TRBD2	TRBJ2-2	-	TRBV12-3/TRBV12-4	TGTGCCCGCAGTTTCTACCCACTAGCGGGGGGGCCGGACACCGGGGAGCTGTTTTTT	CARSFYPLAGGPDTGELFF
-	TRBJ1-4	-	TRBV15	TGTGCCACCAGCAGAATTTACACTGCAACTAATGAAAAACTGTTTTTT	CATSRIYTATNEKLFF
-	TRBJ2-7	-	TRBV12-3/TRBV12-4	TGTGCCAGCAGGACAAGGGGGAATCGGGACGAGCAGTACTTC	CASRTRGNRDEQYF
-	TRBJ2-3	few	TRBV7-3	TGTGCCAGCAGATGGCAGGGGACAGATACGCAGTATTTT	CASRWQGTDTQYF
TRBD1	TRBJ1-4	few	TRBV29-1	TGCAGCGCCATGACAGGGGATGAAAAACTGTTTTTT	CSAMTGDEKLFF
-	TRBJ2-1	few	TRBV20-1	TGCAGTGCTGACCCGTCCCGGGACCGAATATACAATGAGCAGTTCTTC	CSADPSRDRIYNEQFF
-	TRBJ2-2	-	TRBV9	TGTGCCAGCAGCGTTTGGGGTGCCGGGGAGCTGTTTTTT	CASSVWGAGELFF
TRBD2	TRBJ2-1	-	TRBV10-3	TGTGCCATCACCCCAAGCGGGGGGGCCTACAATGAGCAGTTCTTC	CAITPSGGAYNEQFF
TRBD2	TRBJ2-3	-	TRBV5-1	TGCGCCAGCAGCGCGGGACTAGCGGGGAGGACAGATACGCAGTATTTT	CASSAGLAGRTDTQYF
TRBD1	TRBJ2-6	-	TRBV10-2	TGCGCCAGCAGTGACCGGACAGGGTCGCTATCTGGGGCCAACGTCCTGACTTTC	CASSDRTGSLSGANVLTF